The clone carrying this T cell receptor (beta chain) has only one observation. Its target is unknown. The length of the CDR3 is 16 residues. Germline values: CDR1 GTSNPN, CDR2 SVGIG (reference sequence). V was trimmed by 8 bases and J by 4 bases, leaving 23 bases between them. Isolating CD4+ and CD8+ cells involved positive magnetic bead selection on an AutoMACS. Their purity was then checked by flow cytometry. This sample was included in a study of somatic mutations in cytotoxic T cells in rheumatoid arthritis. Findings and caveats of the study: Clonality of CD8+ cells rose with age in rheumatoid arthritis patients but not healthy controls. CD8+ T-cell clonality did not differ significantly between rheumatoid arthritis patients and age-matched healthy controls.

Sequencing used immunoSEQ multiplex PCR; TCRdb keeps in-frame clones, though not all of them. The data show around 20,000 clones, 75% to 85% seen once. Sequencing was done on a sample of CD8+ T cells sorted from blood. This TCR derives from an adult with rheumatoid arthritis. The V call is TRBV30, the J call TRBJ2-2; D ambiguous. The CDR3 nucleotides read TGTGCCGGGAAGCTTTATCTCGAACGGTCCACCGGGGAGCTGTTTTTT. Its translation: CAGKLYLERSTGELFF. The variable domain in full, with the rest retrieved from reference TRBV30 and TRBJ2-2, is SQTIHQWPATLVQPVGSPLSLECTVEGTSNPNLYWYRQAAGRGLQLLFYSVGIGQISSEVPQNLSASRPQDRQFILSSKKLLLSDSGFYLCAGKLYLERSTGELFFGEGSRLTVL.